What follows are 23 T cell receptor beta chains derived from one specimen sequenced in a study of blood T cell repertoires in COVID-19. Produced via immunoSEQ multiplex PCR; TCRdb's table is partial and in-frame only. Of about 240,000 clones in the sample, roughly four fifths were seen once. The sample comprised peripheral blood. All receptors come from a woman between 18 and 29 years old with acute or convalescent COVID-19.

J is TRBJ2-7 and V is TRBV5-1; 9 bases map to TRBD2. This CDR3 has 15 amino acids. Germline V gene lookup returns CDR1 SGHRS and CDR2 YFSETQ. V was pared by 0 bases and J by 6 bases, with 7 bases of the junction left unmatched. DNA for the CDR3: TGCGCCAGCAGCTTGGATGGCGGGAGGGCTTTCGAGCAGTACTTC. The encoded protein is CASSLDGGRAFEQYF.

The chain is built from TRBV6-5 and TRBJ1-4, with TRBD1 identical over 7 bases. The CDR3 length is 14 residues. The germline V gene encodes CDR1 MNHEY and CDR2 SVGAGI. The ends lost 2 bases at V and 7 bases at J; junction bases unmatched: 4. The chain's CDR3 is CASSYEQGFEKLFF. CDR3 bases: TGTGCCAGCAGTTACGAACAGGGGTTTGAAAAACTGTTTTTT.

This chain connects TRBV28 to TRBJ1-1, with 8 bases identical to TRBD1. Germline V CDR1 and CDR2: MDHEN, SYDVKM. There are 16 residues in the CDR3. The junction had 12 bases not matched to a gene; V was cut back by 9 bases and J by 0 bases. As DNA, the CDR3 is TGTGCCAGTGGACCAGGGGGCGCGGGGTTGAACACTGAAGCTTTCTTT. Translating it yields CASGPGGAGLNTEAFF.

This clone was seen only a few times. The chain joins TRBV19 to TRBJ1-4; no reliable D call. CDR3 length equals 14 residues. From germline, CDR1 is LNHDA and CDR2 SQIVND (reference sequence). Trimming cost V 7 bases and J 0 bases, with 9 bases left between them. The CDR3 nucleotides read TGTGCCAGTAAAGACACGGCAACTAATGAAAAACTGTTTTTT. Its translation: CASKDTATNEKLFF.

The V gene is TRBV20-1, the J gene TRBJ2-5, with D possibly being TRBD1 (5 bases). CDR3 length: 11 amino acids. Germline V CDR1 and CDR2: DFQATT, SNEGSKA (reference sequence). Trimming left V 6 bases short and J 5 bases short, with 10 bases between. The DNA for the CDR3 is TGCAGTGCCCTAAGGGGTGAGACCCAGTACTTC. It is translated as CSALRGETQYF.

The table lists this clone with a few counts. The chain couples TRBV11-1 to TRBJ2-5; 7 bases are shared with TRBD2. Germline CDR1 and CDR2: SGHAT and FQDESV (reference sequence). The CDR3 extends over 16 amino acids. J gave up 4 bases and V 1 base, and 9 bases lay outside the gene matches. The CDR3 DNA follows: TGTGCCAGCAGCTTAGGTTTGCGGGAGTACTTAGAGACCCAGTACTTC. It yields the protein CASSLGLREYLETQYF.

The V gene is TRBV12-3 or TRBV12-4, the J gene TRBJ1-6; 10 bases line up with TRBD1. J was trimmed by 9 bases and V by 6 bases; bases with no gene match: 2. The CDR3 has 13 amino acids. The CDR3 region has the DNA TGTGCCAGCAGGACAGGGGGCGCTTCACCCCTCCACTTT. Protein sequence: CASRTGGASPLHF.

The rearrangement uses TRBV5-5 and TRBJ1-1; D is perhaps TRBD1 (5 bases). The CDR3 totals 14 residues. Germline CDR1 SGHKS, CDR2 YYEKEE (reference sequence). Trimming left V 4 bases short and J 1 base short, with 11 bases between. This CDR3 reads CASSPGLPNTEAFF. In nucleotides, the CDR3 is TGTGCCAGCAGCCCGGGACTGCCGAACACTGAAGCTTTCTTT.

The V call is TRBV11-2, the J call TRBJ1-1, with TRBD1 matching 12 bases. V lost 0 bases and J lost 3; bases outside the gene matches: 5. Germline CDR1 reads SGHAT; CDR2 reads FQNNGV. The CDR3 spans 17 residues. The CDR3, as DNA: TGTGCCAGCAGCTTAGACCGGGACAGGGGGCTATACACTGAAGCTTTCTTT. Its translation is CASSLDRDRGLYTEAFF.

This chain uses TRBV6-5 with TRBJ1-1; 7 bases match TRBD1. The V gene's germline CDR1 is MNHEY and CDR2 SVGAGI. V lost 6 bases and J lost 5; bases outside the gene matches: 9. The CDR3 loop spans 14 amino acids. CDR3 in DNA: TGTGCCAGCAGGGCCCAGGGGGTGTATACTGAAGCTTTCTTT. It is translated as CASRAQGVYTEAFF.

The DNA for the CDR3 is TGTGCCACCAGCACCCGATGGGGACAGGGTCGAATCCAAGAGACCCAGTACTTC. Residues: CATSTRWGQGRIQETQYF. The chain couples TRBV15 to TRBJ2-5, with 9 nucleotides matching TRBD1. Germline V gives CDR1 LNHNV, CDR2 YYDKDF (reference sequence). CDR3 size: 18 residues. After removal of 4 bases from V and 1 base from J, the junction contained 13 bases not matched to a gene.

This clone was observed a few times. The genes are TRBV6-2 or TRBV6-3 and TRBJ1-1; D is perhaps TRBD1 (5 bases). The CDR3 has 15 residues. CDR1 is MNHEY, CDR2 SVGEGT, per germline. The V gene lost 1 base and the J gene lost 2 bases, with 11 bases spanning the gap. CDR3 in amino acids: CASSYLQDLNTEAFF. The DNA of the CDR3 is TGTGCCAGCAGTTACTTACAGGACCTAAACACTGAAGCTTTCTTT.

This chain's CDR3 is CASSVGLGGATNEKLFF. CDR3 coding DNA: TGTGCCAGCAGCGTAGGATTGGGGGGAGCAACTAATGAAAAACTGTTTTTT. This chain links TRBV9 with TRBJ1-4; D is possibly TRBD1 (5 bases). This CDR3 is 17 amino acids long. Looked up from germline, CDR1 is SGDLS and CDR2 is YYNGEE. Deletions cut 0 bases from V and 0 bases from J, with 12 bases between.

The rearrangement uses TRBV14 and TRBJ2-4; D uncertain. Trimming took off 2 bases at V and 15 bases at J, with 11 bases between the two ends. Germline V lookup: CDR1 SGHDN, CDR2 FVKESK. This CDR3 contains 11 residues. The CDR3 region is CASSQQARLYF. CDR3 nucleotide sequence: TGTGCCAGCAGCCAACAGGCTCGCCTGTACTTC.

This chain links TRBV6-4 with TRBJ1-5, with a weak D call TRBD1 (6 bases). Germline V gives CDR1 MRHNA, CDR2 SNTAGT. The V end lost 3 bases, the J end lost 5 bases, and 11 bases lay between the germline ends. The CDR3 loop spans 14 amino acids. The CDR3 DNA is TGTGCCAGCAGTGAACAGGGTGGCGATCAGCCCCAGCATTTT. This codes for CASSEQGGDQPQHF.

V and J are TRBV4-3 and TRBJ2-1; 9 nucleotides agree with TRBD1. The CDR3 is 18 residues long. After removal of 0 bases from V and 3 bases from J, the junction contained 9 bases not matched to a gene. Germline values: CDR1 LGHNA, CDR2 YSLEER. The CDR3 loop is CASSQEAGTGNLYNEQFF. The DNA for the CDR3 is TGCGCCAGCAGCCAAGAAGCCGGGACAGGGAACCTCTACAATGAGCAGTTCTTC.

J is TRBJ1-5 and V is TRBV7-8; 8 bases fit TRBD1. Germline loops: CDR1 SGHVS, CDR2 FQNEAQ. The CDR3 totals 15 residues. The V segment lost 6 bases and the J segment 7 bases; nucleotides outside the gene matches: 11. CDR3 coding DNA: TGTGCCAGCAGTTCTCAGGGGGCTGAGGGGCAGCCCCAGCATTTT. It is translated as CASSSQGAEGQPQHF.

This clone came up a few times. V and J are TRBV14 and TRBJ2-6, with TRBD1 matching over 9 bases. Germline V gives CDR1 SGHDN, CDR2 FVKESK. V lost 0 bases and J lost 2; bases outside the gene matches: 11. CDR3 length: 20 residues. The CDR3 is CASSQDVTRDRATGANVLTF. The CDR3 nucleotides read TGTGCCAGCAGCCAAGATGTTACTCGGGACAGGGCAACTGGGGCCAACGTCCTGACTTTC.

The J gene is TRBJ2-1, the V gene TRBV19; D is possibly TRBD2 (5 bases). The V gene lost 3 bases and the J gene lost 5 bases, with 17 bases spanning the gap. This CDR3 comprises 16 residues. The germline gives CDR1 LNHDA, CDR2 SQIVND (reference sequence). CDR3 DNA sequence: TGTGCCAGTAGTATCCCTATGGGAGTGGTCAACAATGAGCAGTTCTTC. Translating it yields CASSIPMGVVNNEQFF.

The chain uses TRBV28 and TRBJ2-5; tentative D call: TRBD2 (6 bases). The V gene lost 3 bases and the J gene lost 4 bases, with 24 bases spanning the gap. The CDR3 consists of 18 residues. In germline, CDR1 is MDHEN, CDR2 SYDVKM. CDR3 DNA: TGTGCCAGCAGTTTGGGAGCGGGCGTAACGGGGAGAGGAGAGACCCAGTACTTC. This translates into CASSLGAGVTGRGETQYF.

This chain connects TRBV6-5 to TRBJ1-5; TRBD1 might be the D (5 bases). The V gene lost 5 bases and the J gene lost 0 bases, with 11 bases spanning the gap. The CDR3 totals 15 residues. In germline, CDR1 is MNHEY, CDR2 SVGAGI. The DNA of the CDR3 is TGTGCCAGCAGTCCCCGGACACATAGCAATCAGCCCCAGCATTTT. It translates to CASSPRTHSNQPQHF.

The V gene is TRBV4-2, the J gene TRBJ2-3, with 10 bases fitting TRBD2. There are 16 residues in the CDR3. The V segment lost 4 bases and the J segment 3 bases; nucleotides outside the gene matches: 7. CDR1 is LGHNA and CDR2 is YNFKEQ in the germline V gene. CDR3 loop: CASSLEREGGTDTQYF. The CDR3 DNA reads TGTGCCAGCAGCCTCGAGCGGGAGGGCGGTACAGATACGCAGTATTTT.

The chain employs TRBV7-9 and TRBJ2-1, with D possibly being TRBD1 (6 bases). This CDR3 contains 13 residues. The germline gives CDR1 SEHNR, CDR2 FQNEAQ (reference sequence). V lost 6 bases and J lost 8, with 14 bases in between. CDR3 nucleotides: TGTGCCAGCAGTCAAACAGGGTTCGATGAGCAGTTCTTC. Protein product: CASSQTGFDEQFF.